The 11 T cell receptor beta chains below all came from one sample that was sequenced in a study of molecular identifiers for immune sequencing clone quantification. TCRdb redid the calling of the PCR reads with MiXCR, one entry per CDR3 protein. Of 100,000 or so distinct CDR3 sequences detected, roughly a third appear once; the ten largest clones hold about 4.2%. Sample: naive CD8+ T cells from blood, with Jurkat cell RNA spiked in. Subset specified: FACS-sorted CD8+CD4-CCR7+CD45RA+ naive T cells. The origin of the receptors is a human donor in good health. Some libraries in this study had Jurkat cell RNA spiked in.

The chain links TRBV7-9 to TRBJ2-5; 11 bases are shared with TRBD1. The CDR3 extends over 16 amino acids. Germline V lookup: CDR1 SEHNR, CDR2 FQNEAQ (reference sequence). V lost 3 bases to trimming and J lost 5 bases; unmatched junction nucleotides: 8. This chain's CDR3 is CASSFFGTGGSETQYF. CDR3 nucleotide sequence: TGTGCCAGCAGCTTCTTTGGGACAGGGGGGTCTGAGACCCAGTACTTC.

This rearrangement joins TRBV13 to TRBJ2-1; 14 positions match TRBD2. The CDR3 has 19 residues. Trimming took 5 bases from V and 0 from J; bases not matched to a gene: 9. CDR1 and CDR2 (germline): PRHDT, FYEKMQ (reference sequence). The CDR3 nucleotides are TGTGCCAGCAGCCCAGGGACTAGCGGGAGCCATAGCTCCTACAATGAGCAGTTCTTC. Its translation: CASSPGTSGSHSSYNEQFF.

This clonotype came up many times. The chain combines TRBV5-6 with TRBJ2-3, with D possibly being TRBD2 (6 bases). The CDR3 loop spans 14 amino acids. Germline V gene lookup returns CDR1 SGHDT and CDR2 YYEEEE. Trimming pared 0 bases from V and 12 bases from J, leaving 17 bases between. The DNA for the CDR3 is TGTGCCAGCAGCTTGGGGATCCCGGGACTCGCCCAGTATTTT. Translation: CASSLGIPGLAQYF.

V usage is TRBV9 and J usage is TRBJ1-6; maybe TRBD1 (5 bases). Germline assignment: CDR1 SGDLS and CDR2 YYNGEE. The CDR3 is made up of 14 amino acids. V was cut by 1 base and J by 7 bases, with 9 bases left in between. The CDR3 DNA reads as TGTGCCAGCAGCGTAAGCGGGGCCAATTCACCCCTCCACTTT. It encodes CASSVSGANSPLHF.

This clonotype was seen only a few times. The chain joins TRBV7-3 to TRBJ2-1; 10 bases map to TRBD1. This CDR3 spans 17 amino acids. The V segment lost 2 bases and the J segment 0 bases; nucleotides outside the gene matches: 4. Germline loops: CDR1 SGHTA, CDR2 FQGTGA. CDR3 amino acids: CASSLRQGAGSYNEQFF. The DNA of the CDR3 is TGTGCCAGCAGCTTACGACAGGGGGCTGGCTCCTACAATGAGCAGTTCTTC.

This clonotype was seen a handful of times. This chain joins TRBV6-2 or TRBV6-3 and TRBJ1-5, with D maybe TRBD1 (6 bases). V shed 6 bases and J shed 5 bases, with 11 bases lying between them. This CDR3 comprises 13 residues. The germline CDR1 and CDR2 sequences are MNHEY and SVGEGT. The CDR3 reads CASRDSMDQPQHF. The DNA of the CDR3 is TGTGCCAGCAGGGACAGCATGGATCAGCCCCAGCATTTT.

CDR3 nucleotides: TGTGCCAGCAGTTTCGCCCAGTACGAGCAGTTCTTC. Its protein product is CASSFAQYEQFF. V and J are TRBV6-2 or TRBV6-3 and TRBJ2-7, with unresolved D. The better agreement between TRBJ2-1 and the DNA end casts doubt on the J call. This CDR3 has 12 amino acids. Germline CDR1 is MNHEY and CDR2 is SVGEGT.

In its sample, this clonotype was seen a few times. The genes are TRBV4-1 and TRBJ2-4; D is possibly TRBD1 (5 bases). Trimming shortened V by 1 base and J by 1 base, and 8 bases separated the two germline ends. This CDR3 is built from 15 residues. CDR1 and CDR2 from the germline V gene are MGHRA and YSYEKL. The CDR3 DNA reads as TGCGCCAGCAGCCAAGTATCAGGGGCCAAAAACATTCAGTACTTC. This translates into CASSQVSGAKNIQYF.

With regard to this clonotype: With a much larger clone just one base away, this may be a read error. The V and J genes are TRBV4-1 and TRBJ2-2; maybe TRBD2 (5 bases). Per germline, CDR1 MGHRA and CDR2 YSYEKL. This CDR3 is 11 amino acids long. The CDR3 loop is CASNRDGEQFF. The CDR3 DNA follows: TGCGCCAGCAACCGTGACGGGGAGCAGTTTTTT.

For this clonotype: A read error may explain this, as a much larger clone is one base away. The chain employs TRBV7-6 and TRBJ2-3; D perhaps matches TRBD1 (7 bases). Germline V gives CDR1 SGHVS, CDR2 FNYEAQ. The CDR3 consists of 15 residues. Here the CDR3 reads CASSTWTTGTVTQYF. CDR3 coding DNA: TGTGCCAGCAGCACGTGGACTACCGGGACAGTTACGCAGTATTTT.

This clonotype has just a few counts. The V and J genes are TRBV27 and TRBJ2-3; either TRBD1 or TRBD2 may supply D (5 bases each). Trimming took 2 bases from V and 5 from J, leaving 11 bases between them. Germline values: CDR1 MNHEY, CDR2 SMNVEV (reference sequence). This CDR3 spans 14 amino acids. The CDR3 DNA sequence: TGTGCCAGCAGTTTAGGGACCAGAGGAGATACGCAGTATTTT. Its protein is CASSLGTRGDTQYF.